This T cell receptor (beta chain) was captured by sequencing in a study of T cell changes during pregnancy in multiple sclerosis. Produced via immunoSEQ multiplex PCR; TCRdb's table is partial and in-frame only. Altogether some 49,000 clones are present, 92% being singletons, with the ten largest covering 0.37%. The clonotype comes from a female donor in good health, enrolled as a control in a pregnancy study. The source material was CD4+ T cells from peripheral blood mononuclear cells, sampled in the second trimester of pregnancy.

As DNA, the CDR3 is TGCGCCAGCAGCTTAGGACTAGCGGGCACCTCGCAAGAGACCCAGTACTTC. Translating gives CASSLGLAGTSQETQYF. This chain joins TRBV5-1 and TRBJ2-5; TRBD2 agrees at 11 bases. The germline gives CDR1 SGHRS, CDR2 YFSETQ. The CDR3 is 17 residues long. J was trimmed by 2 bases and V by 2 bases; bases with no gene match: 8.